The rows below give T cell receptor beta chains drawn from one sample of a study of T cells in Graves' hyperthyroidism and ophthalmopathy. TCRdb reanalysed the multiplex PCR reads using MiXCR and keeps one entry per CDR3 protein. The sample includes 90,000 to 120,000 distinct CDR3 sequences, approximately 15% of them seen just once. Material for sequencing was blood. These receptors were collected from a woman aged 50 to 65 with Graves' hyperthyroidism. Each CDR3 is given with its conserved first and last residue. The D gene is left open where the match is weak. Size is omitted from some rows. Given values are once, few, many or a class for expanded clones.

j_call d_call v_call clone_size cdr3_nt cdr3_aa
TRBJ1-1 NA TRBV30 many TGTGCCTGGAGTGCACAGCTTACTGAAGCTTTCTTT CAWSAQLTEAFF
TRBJ2-5 TRBD1 TRBV18 NA TGTGCCAGCTCCGGACGGACAGGGGGCCCAGAGACCCAGTACTTC CASSGRTGGPETQYF
TRBJ1-2 NA TRBV28 NA TGTGCCAGCAGTTTTCAGGGTAACTATGGCTACACCTTC CASSFQGNYGYTF
TRBJ2-1 NA TRBV5-5 many TGTGCCAGCAGCTTAAATCTCCTACTCTACAATGAGCAGTTCTTC CASSLNLLLYNEQFF
TRBJ2-1 TRBD2 TRBV2 NA TGTGCCAGCAGTGAAGGGGAGGCGGGAGGTGGGCGTGAGCAGTTCTTC CASSEGEAGGGREQFF
TRBJ1-2 TRBD1 TRBV7-6 NA TGTGCCAGCAGCTCCGGGACAGGGTTTCGGGGCTACACCTTC CASSSGTGFRGYTF
TRBJ2-1 TRBD2 TRBV11-2 many TGTGCCAGCAGCTCGGGACTAAACAATGAGCAGTTCTTC CASSSGLNNEQFF
TRBJ1-2 NA TRBV3-1 NA TGTGCCAGCAGCCAAGAATTCCGCGGGAGGGAAGGTGGCTACACCTTC CASSQEFRGREGGYTF
TRBJ1-2 NA TRBV20-1 NA TGCAGTGCTAGAGATCAACCGAGGTCCAACTATGGCTACACCTTC CSARDQPRSNYGYTF
TRBJ2-5 TRBD2 TRBV7-6 NA TGTGCCAGCAGCTTCACTAGCGGGAGTGAGACCCAGTACTTC CASSFTSGSETQYF
TRBJ1-5 NA TRBV3-1 many TGTGCCAGCAGCCAAACAGGGTCTCAGCCCCAGCATTTT CASSQTGSQPQHF
TRBJ1-1 NA TRBV2 NA TGTGCCAGCAGTGAATCGAACCTACAGGACACTGAAGCTTTCTTT CASSESNLQDTEAFF
TRBJ2-1 TRBD1 TRBV2 NA TGTGCCAGCAGTGGAGGACAGGGGAAAAATGAGCAGTTCTTC CASSGGQGKNEQFF
TRBJ1-3 NA TRBV11-2 many TGTGCCAGCAGCTTACTTACGTCGGGGGGCCGCTCTGGAAACACCATATATTTT CASSLLTSGGRSGNTIYF
TRBJ2-7 TRBD2 TRBV20-1 many TGCAGTGCTAGTGAGACTAGCGGAATTAGCTACGAGCAGTACTTC CSASETSGISYEQYF
TRBJ2-1 NA TRBV20-1 many TGCAGTGCTCCGAAAGGGAGAGATACCTACAATGAGCAGTTCTTC CSAPKGRDTYNEQFF
TRBJ2-3 TRBD2 TRBV4-1 NA TGCGCCAGCAGCCACGGACTAGCGGGCACAGATACGCAGTATTTT CASSHGLAGTDTQYF
TRBJ2-6 NA TRBV11-2 once TGTGCCAGCAGCTTAGTTCGTGGGGCTGGGGCCAGCGTCCTGACTTTC CASSLVRGAGASVLTF
TRBJ1-1 NA TRBV28 many TGTGCCAGCAGCAGAGGACTGGATGCTTTCTTT CASSRGLDAFF
TRBJ2-7 TRBD2 TRBV28 NA TGTGCCAGCAGTCGGTGGGACATCAGGACTAGCTCAGCCTACGAGCAGTACTTC CASSRWDIRTSSAYEQYF
TRBJ1-2 NA TRBV5-5 many TGTGCCAGCAGCTTGGCGGGGAACTATGGCTACACCTTC CASSLAGNYGYTF
TRBJ1-5 NA TRBV12-3/TRBV12-4 many TGTGCCAGCAACCTGGGACAAATTAGCAATCAGCCCCAGCATTTT CASNLGQISNQPQHF
TRBJ1-2 NA TRBV3-1 many TGTGCCAGCAGCCGGGGAGACAGGTTCGGCTATGGCTACACCTTC CASSRGDRFGYGYTF